The sequence of this TCR beta chain was determined in a study of blood T cells in healthy people across ages (dated by TCRdb to between 2014 and 2016). Describing the broader study: In model experiments, template switching captured roughly one uniquely barcoded TCR beta cDNA molecule for every two T cells. Age-related changes in TCR beta repertoire diversity were measured in the study by deep sequencing normalized with unique cDNA molecular identifiers. Four age groups were formed from the donors: young (average around 15 years), middle-aged (approximately 39), aged (approximately 60) and long-lived (roughly 88). To avoid experimental bias, donors of different ages were spread randomly across the sequencing lanes. The study analyzed two additional independent replicas of 1 million unique cDNA reads from the same blood draw for two donors, one aged 18 to 29 and one aged 80 or older. Broad study findings and their caveats: Compared with the aged group, the long-lived group had more naive CD4+ T cells, fewer expanded clones and increased TCR diversity, suggesting age selection. There was a strong correlation between observed TCR beta diversity and the percentage of naive T cells measured by flow cytometry. Estimates of total diversity from one million sequenced T cells were regarded as lower bounds and underestimates. Observed TCR beta diversity per million T cells fell roughly linearly with age, and a significant reduction was already apparent by age around 40. Bulk unsorted PBMC profiling prevented conclusive comparison of naive and antigen-experienced compartments. Because donor CMV infection status was unknown, age-related changes in expanded clonotypes were potentially confounded.

The table lists this clonotype with a few counts. Its binding antigen is unknown. No clone much larger than this one lies a single base away; base qualities are absent. Donors were 35 to 40 systemically healthy Caucasian individuals from Russia aged about 6 to 100 years. Each donor gave approximately 9.4 milliliters of peripheral blood, drawn into EDTA-treated Vacutainer tubes. Ficoll-Paque density-gradient centrifugation was used to isolate PBMCs, with at least 6.5 million per sample. Trizol reagent was used to extract total RNA from PBMCs, with at least 6 micrograms per sample. For every donor, flow cytometry on a PBMC aliquot measured the percentage of naive CD45RAhigh/CD27high T cells. CDR3 length: 16 amino acids, cysteine to phenylalanine. Only CDR3 DNA is held: 48 bases, read in frame from base 1. Reading the germline V gene gives CDR1 SGHRS and CDR2 YFSETQ. The germline ends are 11 bases apart after V is trimmed by 0 bases and J by 0 bases.

The receptor library was made with 5' RACE. Instrument on record: Illumina HiSeq 2500. A second PCR of about 6 to 11 cycles was performed with a sample-barcoded 5' primer and a J-beta primer mix. A template-switch 5' adaptor carrying 12 random nucleotides introduced a unique molecular identifier onto each TCR beta cDNA molecule. Each sample yielded at least 2.5 million CDR3-containing paired-end reads. First-strand cDNA was synthesized from all RNA with the Mint cDNA synthesis kit, primed by a TRBC-specific oligonucleotide. Following uracil-DNA glycosylase treatment, a first 18-cycle PCR with universal primers M1SS and BC2_uni_R was performed on all cDNA. In the original analysis: For normalization, 1 million high-quality reads, each with a distinct molecular identifier, were randomly selected from each sample. Reads sharing molecular identifiers were discarded rather than binned into consensus sequences. MiTCR, run with a Q25 quality threshold and the strictest error-elimination algorithm, handled CDR3 identification, clonotype clustering and error correction. Lower-bound total TCR beta diversity was estimated with a nonparametric unseen species model using Euler transformation. TCRdb reprocessing: public reads trimmed at Q25 with fastp, clones called with MiXCR, in-frame beta chains kept. Identical CDR3 proteins give one entry, which carries the most common genes and DNA. It is TCRdb's table, rather than the study itself, that gives the V and J calls and clone size. Recorded for this sample are around 690,000 distinct CDR3 sequences; roughly 50% of them occurred a single time. Jointly, the top ten make up 30% to 45% of the sample.

What was sequenced was blood. The receptor comes from a man aged 55 to 70 in good health. The sequence links TRBV5-1 to TRBJ2-3; no D gene call is confident. At the DNA level, the sequence is TGCGCCAGCAGCTTGGCGGGCGGTCCGAGCACAGATACGCAGTATTTT. Translated, it reads CASSLAGGPSTDTQYF. Reference TRBV5-1 and TRBJ2-3 proteins supply the regions before and after the CDR3; the full variable domain is: KAGVTQTPRYLIKTRGQQVTLSCSPISGHRSVSWYQQTPGQGLQFLFEYFSETQRNKGNFPGRFSGRQFSNSRSEMNVSTLELGDSALYLCASSLAGGPSTDTQYFGPGTRLTVL.